This T cell receptor beta chain was captured by sequencing in a study of cytomegalovirus exposure and HLA in healthy donors (dated by TCRdb to the late 2010s). Notes on the research overall: In an earlier analysis of under 750 of the donors, approximately 260 Gb of sequence data and approximately 120 million unique TCR beta sequences from 180 million or so T cells were reported. Typing coverage varied by locus: 629-630 donors for A, B, C, DRB1 and DQB1; around 560 for DQA1; over 600 for DPA1; around 450 for DPB1. The study aimed to test whether signatures of past pathogen exposure could be identified by cataloging public T cell receptors. Donor age, sex, ethnicity and CMV serostatus were collected together with the repertoire data. Using immunosequencing, the study profiled T cell repertoires from 500 to 800 subjects and related those repertoires to cytomegalovirus serostatus. To predict cytomegalovirus infection status, the study brought together high-throughput TCR immunosequencing, statistical association of individual TCRs with disease status, and machine learning. Genome-wide SNP genotypes for about 65% of the 666 donors were used in a later genetic analysis, which treated that subset as a discovery cohort. A later analysis re-analyzed previously published TCR beta repertoires from 500 to 700 donors and added high-resolution HLA genotyping to study TCR occurrence patterns. A separate validation cohort of 100 to 150 different subjects was used in addition to the roughly 670-subject first cohort. Rather than drawing on any new phenotypic data, the later analysis identified candidate immune exposures from TCR beta sequences and the way those sequences occurred across donors. Of the approximately 400 genotyped donors, 81% fell in the genetic ancestry cluster associated with self-reported Caucasian donors. Across 398 genotyped donors of the cohort, an average of about 240,000 unique TCR beta nucleotide sequences per donor were sequenced, and roughly 17% of those sequences were non-productive. Both class I and class II loci were covered by HLA typing, at four-digit resolution. Because of strong linkage in the cohort, five DR-DQ haplotypes were treated as single units for association and clustering. To decide whether each TCR beta V gene segment behaved as functional or pseudogenic, an earlier analysis of some 600 of the donors relied on high-throughput TCR beta sequencing. All discovery cohort repertoires had been generated on a single sequencing platform. About 280 gigabases of sequencing data and approximately 84 million unique TCR sequences were included in an early release covering under 650 HLA-typed donors. General conclusions and limits of the study: Most CMV-associated TCR beta chains appeared to be HLA-restricted in a later analysis, and the HLA associations seemed to be driven largely by CMV exposure. A later genetic analysis associated a missense DCLRE1C variant with V-gene and J-gene trimming of TCR beta chains, and an independent cohort replicated the association. The authors suggested that the approach could potentially be generalized to other disease states and immunological phenotypes. The classifier was reported to diagnose cytomegalovirus status with high specificity and sensitivity in both the original cohort and the validation cohort. Some IMGT-functional V segments, including TRBV6-2 and TRBV6-3, could not be told apart with the 87-base-pair reads, so those segments were excluded. In a later analysis, HLA-associated TCR beta chains showed more clonal expansion and lower generation probabilities than non-associated chains that were equally common. According to a later analysis, parvovirus B19, influenza, CMV and Epstein-Barr virus appeared linked to several top co-occurrence clusters. Compared with the 666-donor mean, donors in an Asian-associated ancestry cluster had fewer N-insertions in productive TCRs, according to a later genetic analysis. HLA typing was unavailable for some donors at each locus, so association tests used only the typed subset. CMV serostatus was the only immune exposure information available for the cohort. According to a later analysis, TCR association rates differed among HLA loci, with DRB1 alleles showing the most associated TCRs and HLA-C alleles showing the fewest. A cluster of highly shared sequence variants was judged likely to represent a technical artifact of the sequencing pipeline. Specific HLA alleles were associated with around 18,000 TCR beta sequences at a false discovery rate of 0.05 in a later analysis. About 15 rarely observed V segments, including chromosome 9 orphons, were excluded from the earlier analysis of approximately 500 of the donors because counts were too low. A further reported finding was that TCR beta sequences accurately predicted the HLA-A and HLA-B alleles for most subjects in the first cohort. Linkage disequilibrium might explain the correlated functional status among segregating V segments, but an unknown experimental factor could not be excluded. The presence/absence analyses assumed that sequencing depth was roughly uniform across donors, and that assumption may not be true. While some public TCRs were present in many individuals, most TCR sequences turned up only very rarely across donors. In this cohort, only TCR beta chains were sequenced, and detectable features were limited by the absence of alpha or paired-chain data. When HLA alleles, especially DR and DQ, strongly co-occurred, attributing TCR associations to individual alleles was difficult. A few of the identified cytomegalovirus-associated TCR beta chains were confirmed in vitro to be specific for cytomegalovirus antigens. Broadly in line with IMGT annotations, most TCR beta V segments showed up in productive rearrangements about 87% or about 30% of the time in an earlier analysis of a few hundred of the donors. The study gave a list of about 150 TCR beta chains associated with cytomegalovirus.

With regard to this clone: There is no known antigen for this receptor. The sample holds no much larger clone one base away, and base qualities are not on file.

Libraries were prepared through the immunoSEQ multiplex PCR assay. The multiplex PCR relied on a mix of 60 forward primers for TCR Vbeta segments and 13 reverse primers for TCR Jbeta segments. The CDR3 region of rearranged TCR beta genes was amplified from genomic DNA with a multiplex PCR assay. Amplified TCR beta libraries were sequenced as 87-base-pair reads on the Illumina HiSeq System. The original methods were these. A later analysis tallied 75 million to 85 million unique TCR beta chains across the 610 or so repertoires, and about 10 million of those chains were shared by two or more donors. Raw reads were error-corrected and collapsed into unique sequences with a nearest-neighbor algorithm that merged closely related sequences to remove PCR and sequencing errors. Alignment of CDR3 sequences to IMGT reference sequences was used to assign V, D and J gene segments. Each retained sequence needed at least a six-nucleotide match to both a V gene segment and a J gene segment. A rearrangement was called productive if the CDR3 had no stop codons and remained in frame with V and J, and every other rearrangement was called non-productive. CDR3 was defined according to IMGT convention as the region running from the second conserved V-encoded cysteine to the conserved J-encoded phenylalanine. Sequences without an unambiguous match to a single V gene segment were excluded from the earlier analysis of several hundred of the donors. An earlier analysis of 587 of the donors called V segments functional above 56.7% productive rearrangements and segregating when the between-donor standard deviation exceeded 5%. A statistical classification framework was built to diagnose cytomegalovirus status from the catalog of TCR beta chain sequences. In a later analysis, TCR nucleotide sequences were compared against IMGT/GENE-DB human TR gene sequences so that V and J genes could be assigned. Using the TCRdist pipeline, a later analysis assigned CDR3 sequences along with most-parsimonious VDJ recombination scenarios. In a later analysis, each TCR beta chain was defined by its CDR3 amino acid sequence together with its V-gene family, and reads lacking a unique V-gene family were excluded. A later analysis removed 600 or so highly shared, low-generation-probability nucleotide sequences to deal with suspected cross-contamination and a sequencing artifact. In a later analysis, a clonal expansion index for each public chain was calculated from normalized within-repertoire ranks of inferred template counts. Generation probabilities in a later analysis came from a VDJ recombination model fitted to out-of-frame rearrangements, and those results were checked against IGoR. In a later analysis, TCR-TCR, TCR-HLA and TCR-CMV co-occurrence was scored with hypergeometric tests, and a repertoire-size bias correction was applied to TCR pairs. To estimate false discovery rates, a later analysis permuted the HLA or CMV assignments 20 times. A later analysis grouped co-occurring TCRs with DBSCAN, adding TCRdist sequence similarity when clustering within HLA-allele-positive subsets. For co-occurrence clustering, repertoires with fewer than 30,000 or more than 120,000 public chains were excluded, along with several repertoires with anomalous nucleotide sharing. This immuneACCESS table, as held by TCRdb, lists in-frame sequences with V and J called but not all clones. Of the missing ones, under half trace to an unresolved V gene in checked studies; the others have no known cause. Clone size and the V and J calls come from that table; the DNA yielded D and trimming. The sample data list about 100,000 clones, and roughly 80% of these were observed just once. In total, the top ten clones hold roughly 15% of the sample.

The germline ends are 12 bases apart after V is trimmed by 3 bases and J by 4 bases. CDR1 and CDR2, looked up from the germline V gene, are SQVTM and ANQGSEA. From cysteine to phenylalanine, the CDR3 is 13 amino acids long. Only the CDR3 part of the read is kept: 39 bases, read in frame from the first base. The cohort consisted of some 670 healthy bone marrow donors. All cohort members were sampled while nominally healthy, although unrecorded immune exposures were likely present. The donor was CMV seropositive and belonged to the group of some 290 seropositive cohort members. A peripheral blood sample was provided by each donor, and peripheral blood mononuclear cells were used for TCR beta sequencing. Genomic DNA was extracted from the blood cell samples with the Qiagen DNeasy Blood Extraction Kit.

This TCR came from a male donor in good health and CMV-seropositive. Material: PBMCs. Recombination connected TRBV29-1 to TRBJ1-1; the D gene is possibly TRBD1, with 5 bases matching. The DNA reads as follows: TGCAGCGTTGACTCGGGGCGGGGCACTGAAGCTTTCTTT. Translated, this gives CSVDSGRGTEAFF.